This T cell receptor beta chain derives from a study of tissue T cells after allogeneic stem cell transplantation. Time point of the sample: mouse harvest day 7 after allogeneic transplant. Tail vein injection delivered 10^7 T-cell-depleted bone marrow cells and 10^6 splenic CD5+ T cells. This CDR3 is 14 amino acids long. Germline loops: CDR1 NSHNY, CDR2 SYGAGN. The ends lost 10 bases at V and 1 base at J; junction bases unmatched: 7. Data came from immunoSEQ multiplex PCR; TCRdb stores just in-frame clones and leaves some out. The sample includes roughly 8,100 clones, 50% to 55% of them seen just once. This clone has just one count. Gene names follow the mouse nomenclature. The read gets to within 1 residue of the CDR3 end, and the germline J gene fills in the rest.

Sequenced material: lymph node tissue. This chain links TRBV13-1 with TRBJ2-2; 7 nucleotides agree with TRBD2. This clonotype was obtained from a female BALB/c mouse given C57BL/6 T cells with graft-versus-host disease after an allogeneic hematopoietic cell transplant. The CDR3 DNA, read in part, is TGTGCCCCCCGGGGGGGACTAAACACCGGGCAGCTCTAC. Protein product: CAPRGGLNTGQLY. The full CDR3 sequence reads CAPRGGLNTGQLYF.